The 23 T cell receptor beta chains reported below all come from one sample, sequenced in a study of blood T cell repertoires in COVID-19. The data were produced by immunoSEQ multiplex PCR, yet TCRdb's version contains in-frame clones alone and is incomplete. The table has under 40,000 clones, approximately 87% seen once. The sample was peripheral blood. The receptors here all came from a man in his forties or fifties with active or convalescent COVID-19.

This chain links TRBV19 with TRBJ1-3; D not resolved. Trimming left V 9 bases short and J 1 base short, with 4 bases between. From germline, CDR1 is LNHDA and CDR2 SQIVND (reference sequence). The CDR3 is made up of 11 amino acids. The CDR3 nucleotides read TGTGCCAGCCGTTCTGGAAACACCATATATTTT. Protein: CASRSGNTIYF. Drawing the rest from reference TRBV19 and TRBJ1-3, the complete variable domain is DGGITQSPKYLFRKEGQNVTLSCEQNLNHDAMYWYRQDPGQGLRLIYYSQIVNDFQKGDIAEGYSVSREKKESFPLTVTSAQKNPTAFYLCASRSGNTIYFGEGSWLTVV.

This chain connects TRBV5-4 to TRBJ1-1; 8 bases line up with TRBD1. The CDR3 covers 16 residues. CDR1 is SGHNT and CDR2 is YYREEE in the germline V gene (reference sequence). J gave up 1 base and V 4 bases, and 9 bases lay outside the gene matches. CDR3 nucleotides: TGTGCCAGCAGCCGCCAGACAGGGGATAGGAACACTGAAGCTTTCTTT. Its translation: CASSRQTGDRNTEAFF.

The chain uses TRBV28 and TRBJ1-4; maybe TRBD1 (5 bases). The V and J ends lost 5 bases and 2 bases respectively, with 9 bases between them. CDR1 and CDR2 (germline): MDHEN, SYDVKM. This CDR3 is built from 14 residues. As DNA, the CDR3 is TGTGCCAGCAGTCTCGGGGGGACTAATGAAAAACTGTTTTTT. As protein: CASSLGGTNEKLFF.

This sequence joins TRBV9 and TRBJ1-1; tentatively, D is TRBD1 (5 bases). The length of the CDR3 is 15 residues. Germline values: CDR1 SGDLS, CDR2 YYNGEE. V lost 4 bases to trimming and J lost 4 bases, with 17 bases between them. The CDR3 DNA reads as TGTGCCAGCAGCCCAAACCAGGGTACGGCCACTGAAGCTTTCTTT. Its translation is CASSPNQGTATEAFF.

This clone was seen more than once but under ten times. The V gene is TRBV7-8, the J gene TRBJ1-6; possibly TRBD1 for D (5 bases). Trimming pared 5 bases from V and 2 bases from J, leaving 19 bases between. The CDR3 runs 18 residues. Germline V gives CDR1 SGHVS, CDR2 FQNEAQ. The CDR3 DNA is TGTGCCAGCAGCCCGATCGGACACCCGGACACCTATAATTCACCCCTCCACTTT. Its translation is CASSPIGHPDTYNSPLHF.

The chain couples TRBV7-2 to TRBJ2-6; 8 bases line up with TRBD2. The CDR3 covers 16 residues. Trimming removed 1 base from V and 2 bases from J; junction bases left unmatched: 1. From germline, CDR1 is SGHTA and CDR2 FQGNSA. The CDR3 bases are TGTGCCAGCAGCTTAGTCGGGGGGGCTGGGGCCAACGTCCTGACTTTC. The encoded protein is CASSLVGGAGANVLTF.

This clone was seen only a few times. The rearrangement links TRBV3-1 (or the pseudogene TRBV3-2) to TRBJ2-3; 10 bases are a match to TRBD2. Trimming removed 8 bases from V and 7 bases from J; junction bases left unmatched: 6. Per germline, CDR1 LGHDT and CDR2 YNNKEL (reference sequence). The CDR3 covers 13 residues. In DNA form, the CDR3 reads TGTGCCAGCGCCCTAGCGGGAGTCAATACGCAGTATTTT. Encoded protein: CASALAGVNTQYF.

This chain connects TRBV5-1 to TRBJ2-3, with TRBD2 identical over 10 bases. The J segment lost 0 bases and the V segment lost 0 bases, leaving 7 bases of the junction unmatched. The CDR3 has 18 amino acids. Germline V gene data show CDR1 as SGHRS and CDR2 as YFSETQ. The CDR3 loop reads CASSLGGLAGASTDTQYF. Here the CDR3 DNA reads TGCGCCAGCAGCTTGGGGGGGCTAGCGGGAGCTAGCACAGATACGCAGTATTTT.

The rearrangement links TRBV27 to TRBJ1-6; D uncertain. The V gene's germline CDR1 is MNHEY and CDR2 SMNVEV (reference sequence). The CDR3 covers 10 residues. CDR3 DNA sequence: TGTGCTACATTCAATTCACCCCTCCACTTT. Residues: CATFNSPLHF.

V is TRBV27 and J is TRBJ1-5; D is possibly TRBD1 (5 bases). The CDR3 totals 15 residues. CDR1 MNHEY and CDR2 SMNVEV come from the germline V gene (reference sequence). Trimming took off 3 bases at V and 0 bases at J, with 9 bases between the two ends. The CDR3 DNA follows: TGTGCCAGCAGTTTTAAGGGGAATAGCAATCAGCCCCAGCATTTT. As protein: CASSFKGNSNQPQHF.

This chain connects TRBV11-2 to TRBJ1-5, with a possible D match to TRBD1 (5 bases). The CDR3 covers 14 residues. Germline V gives CDR1 SGHAT, CDR2 FQNNGV. Trimming left V 5 bases short and J 3 bases short, with 11 bases between. The chain's CDR3 is CASSPPGHNQPQHF. Written as DNA, the CDR3 is TGTGCCAGCAGCCCCCCAGGACACAATCAGCCCCAGCATTTT.

The rearrangement joins TRBV2 to TRBJ2-2; D remains ambiguous. The V end was cut by 3 bases, the J end by 6 bases, with 14 bases between. The germline V gene has CDR1 SNHLY and CDR2 FYNNEI. CDR3 length: 15 amino acids. CDR3 region: CASSDTTPSPGELFF. The CDR3 region has the DNA TGTGCCAGCAGTGATACGACTCCATCACCCGGGGAGCTGTTTTTT. The variable domain in full, completed from reference TRBV2 and TRBJ2-2, reads EPEVTQTPSHQVTQMGQEVILRCVPISNHLYFYWYRQILGQKVEFLVSFYNNEISEKSEIFDDQFSVERPDGSNFTLKIRSTKLEDSAMYFCASSDTTPSPGELFFGEGSRLTVL.

V usage is TRBV4-1 and J usage is TRBJ2-7; D is unclear. In germline, CDR1 is MGHRA, CDR2 YSYEKL. V shed 2 bases and J shed 1 base, with 12 bases lying between them. The CDR3 contains 15 residues. Here the CDR3 reads CASSQSLVSSYEQYF. CDR3 in DNA: TGCGCCAGCAGCCAATCGCTAGTGTCTTCCTACGAGCAGTACTTC.

The gene calls are TRBV18 and TRBJ2-5, with D maybe TRBD1 (6 bases). Germline V gene lookup returns CDR1 KGHSH and CDR2 LQKENI. The CDR3 is 14 residues long. Trimming pared 1 base from V and 4 bases from J, leaving 10 bases between. This CDR3 reads CASSPLQGRETQYF. CDR3 DNA sequence: TGTGCCAGCTCACCACTTCAGGGGAGAGAGACCCAGTACTTC.

The chain uses TRBV27 and TRBJ1-6; the match to TRBD1 covers 7 bases. CDR1 is MNHEY, CDR2 SMNVEV, per germline (reference sequence). The V segment lost 4 bases and the J segment 13 bases; nucleotides outside the gene matches: 13. The CDR3 extends over 15 amino acids. This CDR3 is CASSSRQGNSAPLHF. CDR3 DNA sequence: TGTGCCAGCAGTTCCCGACAGGGAAATTCGGCGCCCCTCCACTTT.

V gene TRBV18 combines with J gene TRBJ1-2; 10 bases map to TRBD1. V shed 4 bases, J shed 2 bases, and the junction held 4 bases outside the gene matches. Germline CDR1 reads KGHSH; CDR2 reads LQKENI. The CDR3 covers 15 residues. CDR3 loop: CASSRRQGANYGYTF. The CDR3 coding sequence is TGTGCCAGCTCACGGAGACAGGGGGCAAACTATGGCTACACCTTC.

This clone was recorded once. DNA of the CDR3: TGTGCCAGCAGCCTTACCTACGACAGGGAGAATGAAAAACTGTTTTTT. Translation gives CASSLTYDRENEKLFF. The chain combines TRBV7-3 with TRBJ1-4; 7 nucleotides match TRBD1. The CDR3 spans 16 residues. The V segment lost 5 bases and the J segment 5 bases; nucleotides outside the gene matches: 11. Germline assignment: CDR1 SGHTA and CDR2 FQGTGA.

The chain employs TRBV4-2 and TRBJ1-1; the D gene is possibly TRBD1 (6 bases). The V end was cut by 3 bases, the J end by 0 bases, with 14 bases between. This CDR3 region has 16 residues. Germline V lookup: CDR1 LGHNA, CDR2 YNFKEQ. DNA of the CDR3: TGTGCCAGCAGCCATTCTTCGGGACAAGTGAACACTGAAGCTTTCTTT. It translates to CASSHSSGQVNTEAFF.

This chain joins TRBV9 and TRBJ1-5; 8 positions match TRBD1. The CDR3 extends over 15 amino acids. Trimming removed 0 bases from V and 8 bases from J; junction bases left unmatched: 7. CDR1 and CDR2 (germline): SGDLS, YYNGEE. Here the CDR3 DNA reads TGTGCCAGCAGCGTAGAACCAGGGGGCGCAGAGCCCCAGCATTTT. The encoded protein is CASSVEPGGAEPQHF. Together with reference TRBV9 and TRBJ1-5, the CDR3 gives the full variable domain: DSGVTQTPKHLITATGQRVTLRCSPRSGDLSVYWYQQSLDQGLQFLIQYYNGEERAKGNILERFSAQQFPDLHSELNLSSLELGDSALYFCASSVEPGGAEPQHFGDGTRLSIL.

The chain couples TRBV5-1 to TRBJ2-5; TRBD1 matches at 7 bases. The junction had 13 bases not matched to a gene; V was cut back by 1 base and J by 1 base. Germline CDR1 and CDR2: SGHRS and YFSETQ. The CDR3 totals 18 residues. CDR3 in amino acids: CASSLWAQTGLGQETQYF. In DNA, the CDR3 is TGCGCCAGCAGCTTGTGGGCCCAGACAGGGTTGGGCCAAGAGACCCAGTACTTC.

The rearrangement joins TRBV19 to TRBJ1-5; TRBD1 might be the D (6 bases). Deletions cut 4 bases from V and 3 bases from J, with 10 bases between. The CDR3 length is 14 residues. Germline V gene lookup returns CDR1 LNHDA and CDR2 SQIVND (reference sequence). CDR3: CASSTTGYNQPQHF. In DNA form, the CDR3 reads TGTGCCAGTAGTACGACAGGTTACAATCAGCCCCAGCATTTT.

The chain couples TRBV11-3 to TRBJ2-1; a possible D gene is TRBD2 (5 bases). V was clipped by 1 base and J by 0 bases, with 13 bases between them. This CDR3 is 17 amino acids long. CDR1 is SGHNT and CDR2 is YENEEA in the germline V gene. CDR3 in amino acids: CASSLGRGLNSYNEQFF. In DNA, the CDR3 is TGTGCCAGCAGCTTAGGACGTGGACTCAACTCCTACAATGAGCAGTTCTTC.

This chain uses TRBV2 with TRBJ1-1; the match to TRBD1 covers 9 bases. The trim removed 7 bases at V and 3 bases at J, leaving 3 bases unmatched. This CDR3 is built from 13 residues. Germline-derived CDR1 and CDR2 are SNHLY and FYNNEI. CDR3 DNA: TGTGCCAGCACCGGACAGGGGTACACTGAAGCTTTCTTT. Its protein product is CASTGQGYTEAFF. Supplemented by reference TRBV2 and TRBJ1-1, the full variable domain reads EPEVTQTPSHQVTQMGQEVILRCVPISNHLYFYWYRQILGQKVEFLVSFYNNEISEKSEIFDDQFSVERPDGSNFTLKIRSTKLEDSAMYFCASTGQGYTEAFFGQGTRLTVV.